Listed below are T cell receptor beta chains from one sample, sequenced in a study of blood T cell repertoires in COVID-19. Produced via immunoSEQ multiplex PCR; TCRdb's table is partial and in-frame only. In the table there are approximately 330,000 clones, 80% to 90% of which are singletons. Sequenced sample: PBMCs or T cells enriched from blood (not recorded which). Receptors originate from a woman aged 40 to 55 with acute COVID-19. The CDR3 runs from the conserved cysteine through the conserved F or W. The order of the fields is clone size, V gene, D gene, J gene, CDR3 protein, CDR3 DNA. D genes are given only for firm matches. Clone size appears in some rows only: once, few, many, or a class for an expanded clone.

abundance: NA; v_gene: TRBV10-3; d_gene: NA; j_gene: TRBJ2-7; CDR3aa: CAIRGSSPYEQYF; CDR3nt: TGTGCCATCAGGGGCAGCTCGCCCTACGAGCAGTACTTC
abundance: NA; v_gene: TRBV10-3; d_gene: NA; j_gene: TRBJ1-3; CDR3aa: CAISEFQARTGNTIYF; CDR3nt: TGTGCCATCAGTGAGTTTCAGGCCCGAACCGGAAACACCATATATTTT
abundance: once; v_gene: TRBV11-2; d_gene: TRBD2; j_gene: TRBJ2-3; CDR3aa: CASSSSMHPKLAGLDTQYF; CDR3nt: TGTGCCAGCAGCTCCTCAATGCACCCGAAACTAGCGGGCCTGGATACGCAGTATTTT
abundance: NA; v_gene: TRBV28; d_gene: TRBD1; j_gene: TRBJ2-5; CDR3aa: CASEGTGQETQYF; CDR3nt: TGTGCCAGCGAAGGGACAGGGCAAGAGACCCAGTACTTC
abundance: NA; v_gene: TRBV7-3; d_gene: NA; j_gene: TRBJ2-1; CDR3aa: CASSFLSYGEQFF; CDR3nt: TGTGCCAGCAGCTTTTTATCTTATGGCGAGCAGTTCTTC
abundance: NA; v_gene: TRBV12-3/TRBV12-4; d_gene: NA; j_gene: TRBJ1-2; CDR3aa: CASSPDSYGYTF; CDR3nt: TGTGCCAGCAGTCCGGACAGCTATGGCTACACCTTC
abundance: NA; v_gene: TRBV9; d_gene: NA; j_gene: TRBJ2-3; CDR3aa: CASSVKAGPSTDTQYF; CDR3nt: TGTGCCAGCAGCGTAAAGGCGGGACCCAGCACAGATACGCAGTATTTT
abundance: NA; v_gene: TRBV29-1; d_gene: TRBD1; j_gene: TRBJ1-2; CDR3aa: CSVGDRGQQGGYTF; CDR3nt: TGCAGCGTCGGCGACAGGGGGCAACAAGGTGGCTACACCTTC
abundance: NA; v_gene: TRBV4-2; d_gene: TRBD1; j_gene: TRBJ2-2; CDR3aa: CASSSDRTGTGELFF; CDR3nt: TGTGCCAGCAGCTCGGACAGGACCGGGACCGGGGAGCTGTTTTTT
abundance: NA; v_gene: TRBV3-1/TRBV3-2; d_gene: NA; j_gene: TRBJ1-1; CDR3aa: CASSLYDIVGGEAFF; CDR3nt: TGTGCCAGCAGCCTATACGACATTGTAGGAGGTGAAGCTTTCTTT
abundance: NA; v_gene: TRBV10-3; d_gene: TRBD2; j_gene: TRBJ2-1; CDR3aa: CAISRTSESSYNEQFF; CDR3nt: TGTGCCATCAGCCGGACTAGCGAGAGCTCCTACAATGAGCAGTTCTTC